The 28 T cell receptor beta chains reported below all come from one sample, sequenced in a study of blood T cells in healthy people across ages. Through a sample-barcoded 5' primer and a J-beta primer mix, a second PCR was run for roughly 6 to 12 cycles. One entry per CDR3 protein results from TCRdb running MiXCR on the 5' RACE reads. The table includes over 500,000 distinct CDR3 sequences, 45% to 60% detected once. Sequences were obtained from blood. Receptors were obtained from a woman of 80 years or more in good health.

The V and J genes are TRBV12-3 or TRBV12-4 and TRBJ2-3, with D maybe TRBD2 (5 bases). V was shortened by 1 base and J by 4 bases, with 12 bases between the two germline ends. The CDR3 sequence is 15 residues long. The CDR3 DNA is TGTGCCAGCAGTTTAGGGAGGAGGCGCTCAGATACGCAGTATTTT. Translation gives CASSLGRRRSDTQYF.

The chain joins TRBV7-9 to TRBJ2-7; D gene unclear. The CDR3 is 15 residues long. Germline V gene sequence: CDR1 SEHNR, CDR2 FQNEAQ (reference sequence). V was clipped by 5 bases and J by 2 bases, with 16 bases between them. This CDR3 reads CASSPRSYPTYEQYF. Written as DNA, the CDR3 is TGTGCCAGCAGCCCGCGGAGTTACCCTACCTACGAGCAGTACTTC.

J is TRBJ2-3 and V is TRBV24-1, with TRBD2 identical over 7 bases. Germline V CDR1 and CDR2: KGHDR, SFDVKD. The CDR3 extends over 16 amino acids. J was trimmed by 6 bases and V by 4 bases; bases with no gene match: 12. CDR3 coding DNA: TGTGCCACCAGTGAGAGCCGGTGGGGGGGTCGGGATACGCAGTATTTT. It specifies CATSESRWGGRDTQYF.

As for this clonotype: Being one base from a much bigger clone, this may be a read error. The chain carries TRBV7-2 and TRBJ2-1, with D perhaps matching TRBD1 (6 bases). Near its end, the DNA agrees better with TRBJ2-7, so the J call may be wrong. Germline CDR1 and CDR2: SGHTA and FQGNSA. There are 13 residues in the CDR3. CDR3 nucleotides: TGTGCCAACAGGGATCGTTCCTACAATGAGCAGTACTTC. This codes for CANRDRSYNEQYF.

V gene TRBV7-2 combines with J gene TRBJ2-5; D might be TRBD2 (6 bases). CDR1 and CDR2 from the germline V gene are SGHTA and FQGNSA. With 1 base removed from V and 5 bases from J, the gap between germline ends came to 11 bases. The CDR3 contains 14 residues. CDR3 nucleotide sequence: TGTGCCAGCAGCTTAGTTCTTCGGGGGGAGACCCAGTACTTC. Its protein is CASSLVLRGETQYF. The variable domain in full, with the rest retrieved from reference TRBV7-2 and TRBJ2-5, is GAGVSQSPSNKVTEKGKDVELRCDPISGHTALYWYRQSLGQGLEFLIYFQGNSAPDKSGLPSDRFSAERTGGSVSTLTIQRTQQEDSAVYLCASSLVLRGETQYFGPGTRLLVL.

The CDR3 region is CASSVQGDGNTIYF. The CDR3 nucleotides read TGCGCCAGCAGCGTACAGGGGGACGGAAACACCATATATTTT. The chain recombines TRBV5-1 with TRBJ1-3, with TRBD1 matching 8 bases. The CDR3 runs 14 residues. V lost 4 bases to trimming and J lost 4 bases; unmatched junction nucleotides: 4. Germline lookup yields CDR1 SGHRS and CDR2 YFSETQ. The variable domain in full, with the rest retrieved from reference TRBV5-1 and TRBJ1-3, is KAGVTQTPRYLIKTRGQQVTLSCSPISGHRSVSWYQQTPGQGLQFLFEYFSETQRNKGNFPGRFSGRQFSNSRSEMNVSTLELGDSALYLCASSVQGDGNTIYFGEGSWLTVV.

This chain connects TRBV10-3 to TRBJ1-6, with D uncertain. This CDR3 has 13 amino acids. The V and J ends lost 2 bases and 13 bases respectively, with 12 bases between them. CDR1 is ENHRY, CDR2 SYGVKD, per germline. This CDR3 reads CAISEGSPSPLHF. In DNA form, the CDR3 reads TGTGCCATCAGTGAGGGTTCACCTTCGCCCCTCCACTTT.

The rearrangement uses TRBV27 and TRBJ1-4; 8 bases match TRBD1. CDR3 length: 14 residues. From germline, CDR1 is MNHEY and CDR2 SMNVEV (reference sequence). Trimming cost V 4 bases and J 8 bases; bases outside gene matches: 6. The CDR3 sequence: CASSSDRGREKLFF. For the CDR3, the DNA is TGTGCCAGCAGTTCCGACAGGGGACGGGAAAAACTGTTTTTT.

This clonotype was picked up many times. V is TRBV6-5 and J is TRBJ2-1, with 7 positions matching TRBD2. The CDR3 covers 19 residues. Per the germline V gene, CDR1 is MNHEY and CDR2 is SVGAGI. Unmatched junction bases numbered 11, after V lost 0 bases and J lost 0 bases. CDR3 in DNA: TGTGCCAGCAGTTACTCGACCAGCGGGGTCGGGAGCTCCTACAATGAGCAGTTCTTC. It translates to CASSYSTSGVGSSYNEQFF.

The chain has TRBV6-4 and TRBJ2-6; the D gene is possibly TRBD2 (5 bases). V lost 6 bases and J lost 7, with 10 bases in between. The germline V gene has CDR1 MRHNA and CDR2 SNTAGT. The CDR3 has 13 amino acids. The DNA of the CDR3 is TGTGCCAGCAGCCAAGAGGGTGCCAACGTCCTGACTTTC. Translated: CASSQEGANVLTF.

This clonotype appeared many times. The V gene is TRBV12-3 or TRBV12-4, the J gene TRBJ1-5; possibly TRBD1 for D (6 bases). The CDR3 is made up of 15 amino acids. The germline V and J ends were trimmed by 0 bases and 5 bases, with 11 bases remaining between them. Here the CDR3 reads CASSLALQGYQPQHF. CDR3 bases: TGTGCCAGCAGTTTAGCCCTTCAGGGGTATCAGCCCCAGCATTTT.

The J gene is TRBJ2-7, the V gene TRBV20-1; no definite D call. CDR1 and CDR2 (germline): DFQATT, SNEGSKA (reference sequence). V was trimmed by 0 bases and J by 0 bases, leaving 6 bases between them. This CDR3 comprises 13 residues. CDR3 protein: CSAREQDSYEQYF. CDR3 bases: TGCAGTGCTAGAGAGCAGGACTCCTACGAGCAGTACTTC.

The V call is TRBV7-8, the J call TRBJ2-3, with TRBD2 identical over 10 bases. The ends lost 1 base at V and 2 bases at J; junction bases unmatched: 6. The germline V gene encodes CDR1 SGHVS and CDR2 FQNEAQ. There are 17 residues in the CDR3. CDR3 loop: CASSLVASGSVTDTQYF. In DNA, the CDR3 is TGTGCCAGCAGCTTAGTTGCTAGCGGGAGTGTCACAGATACGCAGTATTTT.

As to this clonotype: A much bigger clone sits one base away, suggesting this may be a read error. This chain links TRBV5-1 with TRBJ2-1; TRBD1 agrees at 7 bases. Looked up from germline, CDR1 is SGHRS and CDR2 is YFSETQ. The CDR3 spans 14 residues. The CDR3 loop is CTSSSRDSNNEQFF. The CDR3 DNA reads as TGCACCAGCAGCTCCCGGGACAGCAACAATGAGCAGTTCTTC. Full variable domain (missing parts from reference TRBV5-1 and TRBJ2-1): KAGVTQTPRYLIKTRGQQVTLSCSPISGHRSVSWYQQTPGQGLQFLFEYFSETQRNKGNFPGRFSGRQFSNSRSEMNVSTLELGDSALYLCTSSSRDSNNEQFFGPGTRLTVL.

The chain is built from TRBV7-9 and TRBJ2-5, with D possibly being TRBD2 (6 bases). V lost 5 bases and J lost 1, with 11 bases in between. From germline, CDR1 is SEHNR and CDR2 FQNEAQ (reference sequence). The CDR3 spans 14 residues. CDR3 region: CASSRQTSQETQYF. The CDR3 DNA sequence: TGTGCCAGCAGCCGCCAGACTAGCCAAGAGACCCAGTACTTC.

This clonotype was picked up many times. The chain employs TRBV7-8 and TRBJ2-3, with D perhaps TRBD2 (6 bases). This CDR3 is 16 amino acids long. V dropped 5 bases and J dropped 4 bases, with 19 bases sitting between them. Germline lookup yields CDR1 SGHVS and CDR2 FQNEAQ. The CDR3 loop reads CASSRRLVGAADTQYF. The DNA of the CDR3 is TGTGCCAGCAGCCGGCGACTAGTAGGTGCCGCAGATACGCAGTATTTT.

About this clonotype: Since a much larger clone is just one base distant, this may be a read error. In nucleotides, the CDR3 is TGCAGTGCTAGGGGCCTGGGACAGGCTAACTATGACTACACCTTC. Translation: CSARGLGQANYDYTF. This chain links TRBV20-1 with TRBJ1-2, with TRBD1 identical over 8 bases. The CDR3 spans 15 residues. Germline V gene lookup returns CDR1 DFQATT and CDR2 SNEGSKA (reference sequence).

This clonotype was seen many times. A junction end diverges from the germline sequence, so it may reflect a read error. The V and J genes are TRBV5-1 and TRBJ1-5; D is uncertain. CDR3 length: 13 residues. The V gene's germline CDR1 is SGHRS and CDR2 YFSETQ. The CDR3 DNA follows: TGTGCCAGCAGCCTTCGAGGAAATCAGCCCCAGCATTTT. It yields the protein CASSLRGNQPQHF.

Concerning this clonotype: One end of the junction does not line up with germline, which may come from a read error. The chain carries TRBV7-2 and TRBJ2-3; 7 bases line up with TRBD1. CDR3 length: 14 amino acids. Germline values: CDR1 SGHTA, CDR2 FQGNSA. In DNA, the CDR3 is TGTGCCAGCAGCTCTCCAGGGGGAATGGATACGCAGAATTTT. This sequence encodes CASSSPGGMDTQNF.

In this sample, this clonotype turned up once. V and J are TRBV6-2 or TRBV6-3 and TRBJ2-3; D call uncertain. CDR1 is MNHEY, CDR2 SVGEGT, per germline. The V gene lost 1 base and the J gene lost 1 base, with 9 bases spanning the gap. This CDR3 is built from 15 residues. CDR3 coding DNA: TGTGCCAGCAGTTACTGGGTCGTAGGCACAGATACGCAGTATTTT. Encoded protein: CASSYWVVGTDTQYF.

This clonotype was counted at least ten times. The gene calls are TRBV5-5 and TRBJ1-2; no clear D. The CDR3 covers 12 residues. V dropped 4 bases and J dropped 8 bases, with 12 bases sitting between them. Germline V CDR1 and CDR2: SGHKS, YYEKEE (reference sequence). CDR3 sequence reads: CASSPITVGYTF. DNA of the CDR3: TGTGCCAGCAGCCCAATAACGGTCGGCTACACCTTC.

This clonotype showed up just a few times. This sequence joins TRBV20-1 and TRBJ1-5; 9 nucleotides align to TRBD1. The CDR3 contains 15 residues. Germline V gene sequence: CDR1 DFQATT, CDR2 SNEGSKA (reference sequence). V lost 6 bases and J lost 7; bases outside the gene matches: 13. The DNA of the CDR3 is TGCAGTGCACCTCGGACAGGGGAAGGTTTACAGCCCCAGCATTTT. Translation gives CSAPRTGEGLQPQHF.

This clonotype has just a few counts. The chain uses TRBV20-1 and TRBJ2-1; tentative D call: TRBD1 (6 bases). Per the germline V gene, CDR1 is DFQATT and CDR2 is SNEGSKA (reference sequence). Between the trimmed V and J ends, which lost 6 bases and 3 bases, there was a span of 18 bases. The CDR3 spans 15 residues. The CDR3 sequence: CSAPATGIVYNEQFF. The CDR3 nucleotides are TGCAGTGCGCCCGCGACAGGTATTGTCTACAATGAGCAGTTCTTC.

There are a few counts of this clonotype. A read error may be the cause here, since a much bigger clone is one base away. The V call is TRBV15, the J call TRBJ2-5; possibly TRBD1 for D (7 bases). With 4 bases removed from V and 11 bases from J, the gap between germline ends came to 23 bases. The CDR3 has 15 amino acids. Germline V gene data show CDR1 as LNHNV and CDR2 as YYDKDF (reference sequence). The CDR3 region has the DNA TGTGCCACCAGCATTGCAGGGGGGAAGTACAATGAGCAGTACTTC. Its protein product is CATSIAGGKYNEQYF.

The J gene is TRBJ2-3, the V gene TRBV20-1; 8 bases fit TRBD2. The ends lost 6 bases at V and 6 bases at J; junction bases unmatched: 11. Germline CDR1 is DFQATT and CDR2 is SNEGSKA (reference sequence). CDR3 length: 14 residues. CDR3 amino acids: CSAPPAGGLDTQYF. Here the CDR3 DNA reads TGCAGTGCCCCTCCCGCGGGAGGATTGGATACGCAGTATTTT.

About this clonotype itself: A much larger clonotype is one base distant, so this may be a read error. J is TRBJ1-5 and V is TRBV20-1; TRBD1 might be the D (6 bases). Looked up from germline, CDR1 is DFQATT and CDR2 is SNEGSKA (reference sequence). This CDR3 is 14 amino acids long. V was pared by 1 base and J by 6 bases, with 13 bases between. CDR3 amino acids: CSARGRGGVQPQHF. The CDR3 bases are TGCAGTGCTAGAGGCAGGGGCGGCGTTCAGCCCCAGCATTTT.

The chain has TRBV28 and TRBJ2-3, with 12 bases that match TRBD2. The ends lost 6 bases at V and 9 bases at J; junction bases unmatched: 13. CDR3 length: 16 amino acids. Germline V gives CDR1 MDHEN, CDR2 SYDVKM. CDR3 sequence: CASSPRLAGDTGTQYF. CDR3 in DNA: TGTGCCAGCAGCCCTCGACTAGCGGGGGATACAGGGACGCAGTATTTT. Based on the CDR3 plus reference TRBV28 and TRBJ2-3, the full variable domain is DVKVTQSSRYLVKRTGEKVFLECVQDMDHENMFWYRQDPGLGLRLIYFSYDVKMKEKGDIPEGYSVSREKKERFSLILESASTNQTSMYLCASSPRLAGDTGTQYFGPGTRLTVL.

The rearrangement joins TRBV4-1 to TRBJ2-1; no clear D. V lost 2 bases and J 8 bases, leaving 16 bases between the germline ends. Germline CDR1 MGHRA, CDR2 YSYEKL. This CDR3 is 15 amino acids long. The CDR3 DNA reads as TGCGCCAGCAGCCAACCACGACCTACTATTCATGAGCAGTTCTTC. As protein: CASSQPRPTIHEQFF.